This T cell receptor (beta chain) came from a study of blood T cell repertoires in COVID-19. Sequencing was performed with immunoSEQ multiplex PCR; in TCRdb, only in-frame clones are kept and a portion is missing. The sample yields roughly 300,000 clones, roughly 90% seen once. This CDR3 has 15 amino acids. In regard to this clone: Other DNA sequences within the sample encode an identical CDR3.

The chain has TRBV21-1 and TRBJ2-7; TRBD1 is the table's D call and was not checked against the DNA. TRBV21-1 is a listed pseudogene. The sequenced sample consisted of PBMCs or T cells enriched from blood (not recorded which). The TCR originated in a woman aged 25 to 39 who had recovered from COVID-19. CDR3 protein: CASSKRGRRYYEQYF. For the CDR3, the DNA is TGTGCCAGCAGCAAAAGGGGCAGGAGATATTACGAGCAGTACTTC.